Each of the 27 T cell receptor beta chains below was sequenced from the same sample in a study of metastatic and nonmetastatic thyroid tumors. Thyroid surgery was performed in patients who had received no treatment beforehand. TCRdb called clones again from the PCR reads with MiXCR. This sample has roughly 40,000 clones, with approximately 20% found just once. Sequencing input: tumor tissue. Receptors were obtained from a female donor with papillary thyroid cancer or a benign thyroid nodule (not recorded which). Some clones in this sample may be carry-over from other donors' samples.

The chain has TRBV20-1 and TRBJ2-7, with 7 bases matching TRBD1. Trimming took 3 bases from V and 4 from J; bases not matched to a gene: 6. The CDR3 totals 13 residues. The germline V gene has CDR1 DFQATT and CDR2 SNEGSKA (reference sequence). Written as DNA, the CDR3 is TGCAGTGCTAGGTATGACAGGGAGTACGAGCAGTACTTC. Its translation: CSARYDREYEQYF.

This clone was observed at least ten times. This rearrangement joins TRBV10-3 to TRBJ2-7, with TRBD2 matching over 8 bases. Germline CDR1 reads ENHRY; CDR2 reads SYGVKD. The CDR3 is 14 amino acids. The V and J ends lost 0 bases and 5 bases, in that order; junction bases with no gene match: 3. The CDR3 bases are TGTGCCATCAGTGAGTCTAGCGGGGTCGACGAGCAGTACTTC. It encodes CAISESSGVDEQYF.

This clone was detected ten times or more. V and J are TRBV20-1 and TRBJ1-2; D is perhaps TRBD1 (6 bases). The V end lost 1 base, the J end lost 4 bases, and 16 bases lay between the germline ends. Germline lookup yields CDR1 DFQATT and CDR2 SNEGSKA (reference sequence). There are 15 residues in the CDR3. The CDR3 bases are TGCAGTGCTAGAGCCCGGGACACCCTTTTCTATGGCTACACCTTC. As protein: CSARARDTLFYGYTF.

This clone was recorded at least ten times. The V call is TRBV19, the J call TRBJ2-3; 7 nucleotides agree with TRBD1. Germline CDR1 and CDR2: LNHDA and SQIVND (reference sequence). The length of the CDR3 is 17 residues. V lost 5 bases, J lost 6 bases, and 17 bases stayed unmatched. The CDR3 bases are TGTGCCAGTAGTCGGGGATGGGGACAGAAGGGAAGCGATACGCAGTATTTT. This sequence encodes CASSRGWGQKGSDTQYF.

The chain employs TRBV11-1 and TRBJ2-2; D may correspond to TRBD1 or TRBD2 (7 bases each). Germline V CDR1 and CDR2: SGHAT, FQDESV (reference sequence). This CDR3 contains 16 residues. V lost 6 bases, J lost 6 bases, and 20 bases lay in between. CDR3 residues: CASSSDNRGLSGELFF. CDR3 nucleotides: TGTGCCAGCAGTTCCGACAACAGGGGACTATCCGGGGAGCTGTTTTTT. The full variable domain, rest sourced from reference TRBV11-1 and TRBJ2-2, is EAEVAQSPRYKITEKSQAVAFWCDPISGHATLYWYRQILGQGPELLVQFQDESVVDDSQLPKDRFSAERLKGVDSTLKIQPAELGDSAMYLCASSSDNRGLSGELFFGEGSRLTVL.

This clone has at least ten counts. The chain links TRBV6-2 or TRBV6-3 to TRBJ1-5; D gene unclear. Trimming left V 6 bases short and J 5 bases short, with 14 bases between. Germline CDR1 and CDR2: MNHEY and SVGEGT. The CDR3 is made up of 14 amino acids. The CDR3 region has the DNA TGTGCCAGCAGCCACCTTGGGAGGGATCAGCCCCAGCATTTT. It specifies CASSHLGRDQPQHF.

This clone was detected ten times or more. The chain employs TRBV19 and TRBJ2-6; D perhaps matches TRBD2 (6 bases). Germline V gene data show CDR1 as LNHDA and CDR2 as SQIVND (reference sequence). This CDR3 spans 16 amino acids. V was clipped by 1 base and J by 2 bases, with 9 bases between them. CDR3 amino acids: CASSIGGEAGANVLTF. The CDR3 DNA reads TGTGCCAGTAGTATAGGGGGGGAGGCTGGGGCCAACGTCCTGACTTTC.

This clone was seen many times. J is TRBJ2-3 and V is TRBV24-1; TRBD1 matches at 10 bases. Germline V gene data show CDR1 as KGHDR and CDR2 as SFDVKD. The CDR3 is 16 amino acids. With 3 bases clipped from V and 5 bases from J, the junction kept 7 bases outside the gene matches. CDR3 sequence reads: CATSDTGTGAVDTQYF. The CDR3 DNA follows: TGTGCCACCAGTGATACAGGGACAGGGGCGGTAGATACGCAGTATTTT.

In this sample, this clone turned up a few times. This may be a read error: a much more frequent sequence differs by one nucleotide. The same CDR3 is also encoded by other DNA sequences in this sample. The V and J genes are TRBV12-3 or TRBV12-4 and TRBJ1-5; 7 bases match TRBD1. This CDR3 comprises 11 residues. V lost 5 bases and J lost 15; bases outside the gene matches: 7. The CDR3 protein is CASSRQGALHF. The CDR3 DNA is TGTGCCAGCAGTCGACAGGGTGCACTGCATTTT.

This clone was recorded many times. The chain uses TRBV2 and TRBJ2-2, with D hard to call. Germline V gene sequence: CDR1 SNHLY, CDR2 FYNNEI. This CDR3 has 13 residues. V gave up 7 bases and J gave up 4 bases, with 10 bases separating them. CDR3 sequence reads: CASKERATGELFF. The CDR3 DNA is TGTGCCAGCAAAGAAAGGGCCACCGGGGAGCTGTTTTTT.

This clone was seen repeatedly, ten times or more. The chain joins TRBV19 to TRBJ1-5; TRBD1 is a possible D gene (5 bases). Trimming took off 10 bases at V and 3 bases at J, with 19 bases between the two ends. This CDR3 is built from 15 residues. CDR1 LNHDA and CDR2 SQIVND come from the germline V gene (reference sequence). CDR3 DNA sequence: TGTGCCACCCAGCGGGGCCAACCCAACAATCAGCCCCAGCATTTT. This codes for CATQRGQPNNQPQHF. Full variable domain (remainder filled in from reference TRBV19 and TRBJ1-5): DGGITQSPKYLFRKEGQNVTLSCEQNLNHDAMYWYRQDPGQGLRLIYYSQIVNDFQKGDIAEGYSVSREKKESFPLTVTSAQKNPTAFYLCATQRGQPNNQPQHFGDGTRLSIL.

There are many counts of this clone. The chain joins TRBV20-1 to TRBJ1-1; 9 nucleotides align to TRBD1. This CDR3 has 14 residues. J gave up 5 bases and V 3 bases, and 7 bases lay outside the gene matches. CDR1 is DFQATT and CDR2 is SNEGSKA in the germline V gene (reference sequence). The CDR3 DNA reads as TGCAGTGCTAGTAGACAGGGGGTTTATACTGAAGCTTTCTTT. Its protein is CSASRQGVYTEAFF.

This clone was detected only a few times. CDR3 DNA sequence: TGTGCCAGCAGCATAGGACAGGGGATGGGTAACTATGGCTACACCTTC. This gives the protein CASSIGQGMGNYGYTF. The V gene is TRBV28, the J gene TRBJ1-2; TRBD1 matches at 9 bases. Trimming removed 6 bases from V and 1 base from J; junction bases left unmatched: 9. The germline V gene encodes CDR1 MDHEN and CDR2 SYDVKM. The CDR3 length is 16 residues.

This clone was recorded many times. The V call is TRBV5-6, the J call TRBJ2-2; 10 bases line up with TRBD2. After removal of 2 bases from V and 1 base from J, the junction contained 2 bases not matched to a gene. The CDR3 is 16 residues long. The germline V gene encodes CDR1 SGHDT and CDR2 YYEEEE. CDR3 coding DNA: TGTGCCAGCAGCTTACTAGCGGGAATGAACACCGGGGAGCTGTTTTTT. It specifies CASSLLAGMNTGELFF.

This clone appeared many times. The rearrangement uses TRBV7-9 and TRBJ2-1, with 7 bases identical to TRBD2. The germline V gene encodes CDR1 SEHNR and CDR2 FQNEAQ (reference sequence). The CDR3 has 13 amino acids. Trimming removed 5 bases from V and 10 bases from J; junction bases left unmatched: 8. The CDR3 DNA reads TGTGCCAGCAGCCTCGGACTAGGGAAAGAGCAGTTCTTC. Translating it yields CASSLGLGKEQFF.

This clone was counted a few times. The junction departs from germline at one end; a sequencing error may be responsible. The rearrangement links TRBV12-3 or TRBV12-4 to TRBJ1-1, with D possibly matching TRBD1 (5 bases). CDR3 size: 14 residues. The CDR3 DNA sequence: TGTGCCAGCAGTTCCGGGGCGACCAACACTGAAGCTCTCTTT. Protein: CASSSGATNTEALF.

The table lists this clone with many counts. The chain uses TRBV6-2 or TRBV6-3 and TRBJ2-7; perhaps TRBD1 as D (6 bases). V gave up 2 bases and J gave up 6 bases, with 14 bases separating them. This CDR3 has 14 residues. Per germline, CDR1 MNHEY and CDR2 SVGEGT. The CDR3 region has the DNA TGTGCCAGCAGTTACGGGGCAGGGGCCCTCGAGCAGTACTTC. This codes for CASSYGAGALEQYF.

V is TRBV30 and J is TRBJ2-1; D not resolved. V lost 0 bases, J lost 1 base, and 7 bases lay in between. In germline, CDR1 is GTSNPN, CDR2 SVGIG (reference sequence). CDR3 length: 14 residues. DNA for the CDR3: TGTGCCTGGAGTGTACTCGCGTCCTACAATGAGCAGTTCTTC. Translation: CAWSVLASYNEQFF.

This rearrangement joins TRBV11-2 to TRBJ2-1, with 9 bases fitting TRBD2. Germline V CDR1 and CDR2: SGHAT, FQNNGV. This CDR3 comprises 15 residues. The trim removed 2 bases at V and 7 bases at J, leaving 6 bases unmatched. The CDR3 is CASSLYLAGTNEQFF. CDR3 nucleotide sequence: TGTGCCAGCAGCTTATACCTAGCGGGAACGAATGAGCAGTTCTTC.

This clone was observed a handful of times. Being one base from a much bigger clone, this may be a read error. The V and J genes are TRBV12-3 or TRBV12-4 and TRBJ2-2; D is uncertain. Trimming left V 10 bases short and J 9 bases short, with 18 bases between. There are 13 residues in the CDR3. In DNA, the CDR3 is TGTGCCATACCGGCCCCTTTAAGCTGGGAGCTGTTTTTT. Amino acids: CAIPAPLSWELFF.

This clone has only a few counts. V usage is TRBV6-1 and J usage is TRBJ2-7; TRBD2 matches 10 bases. This CDR3 spans 15 amino acids. Germline V lookup: CDR1 MNHNS, CDR2 SASEGT. V lost 6 bases, J lost 5 bases, and 10 bases stayed unmatched. Written as DNA, the CDR3 is TGTGCCAGCAGCTACCAAGCGGGAGGGCCCCACGAGCAGTACTTC. It codes for CASSYQAGGPHEQYF.

This rearrangement joins TRBV20-1 to TRBJ1-2; D perhaps matches TRBD1 (6 bases). The V gene lost 4 bases and the J gene lost 6 bases, with 18 bases spanning the gap. This CDR3 region has 14 residues. Germline V gene sequence: CDR1 DFQATT, CDR2 SNEGSKA (reference sequence). The CDR3 nucleotides read TGCAGTGCTAAGGTTGGGGGCTCTCTAGATGGCTACACCTTC. Protein: CSAKVGGSLDGYTF.

This clone appeared many times. The rearrangement joins TRBV11-3 to TRBJ1-5; D gene uncertain. The ends were cut back, 1 base at V and 8 bases at J, with 12 bases in the middle. The CDR3 contains 14 residues. Germline V gene data show CDR1 as SGHNT and CDR2 as YENEEA. CDR3 DNA: TGTGCCAGCAGCTTAGGGATCCCGAGGAAGCCCCAGCATTTT. This sequence encodes CASSLGIPRKPQHF. Supplemented by reference TRBV11-3 and TRBJ1-5, the full variable domain reads EAGVVQSPRYKIIEKKQPVAFWCNPISGHNTLYWYLQNLGQGPELLIRYENEEAVDDSQLPKDRFSAERLKGVDSTLKIQPAELGDSAVYLCASSLGIPRKPQHFGDGTRLSIL.

With respect to this clone: This sequence may be a read error, since a much larger clone differs from it by one base. The rearrangement uses TRBV20-1 and TRBJ1-1, with TRBD1 matching 7 bases. Germline assignment: CDR1 DFQATT and CDR2 SNEGSKA (reference sequence). This CDR3 has 12 residues. This CDR3 reads CGASPGGTEAFF. The CDR3 bases are TGCGGTGCTAGCCCAGGGGGCACTGAAGCTTTCTTT.

In its sample, this clone was seen many times. The chain links TRBV7-2 to TRBJ2-1; 7 bases match TRBD1. Germline V gene data show CDR1 as SGHTA and CDR2 as FQGNSA. J was trimmed by 0 bases and V by 2 bases; bases with no gene match: 7. This CDR3 has 17 amino acids. CDR3 nucleotide sequence: TGTGCCAGCAGCTTATCACTAGACAGGGCCTCCTACAATGAGCAGTTCTTC. Its translation: CASSLSLDRASYNEQFF.

This clone was recorded many times. This chain uses TRBV9 with TRBJ2-1; perhaps D is TRBD1 or TRBD2 (6 bases each). The germline V gene encodes CDR1 SGDLS and CDR2 YYNGEE. CDR3 length: 13 residues. Trimming removed 4 bases from V and 5 bases from J, with 10 bases in between. CDR3 nucleotide sequence: TGTGCCAGCAGCCGGGGGCTTAACAATGAGCAGTTCTTC. Its protein is CASSRGLNNEQFF.

This clone was seen repeatedly, ten times or more. The chain combines TRBV27 with TRBJ2-7; 8 bases map to TRBD2. CDR1 is MNHEY, CDR2 SMNVEV, per germline (reference sequence). Trimming cost V 6 bases and J 4 bases; bases outside gene matches: 11. The CDR3 sequence is 15 residues long. The CDR3, as DNA: TGTGCCAGCAGCGCAGAGGGCGCGGGAGGATACGAGCAGTACTTC. Residues: CASSAEGAGGYEQYF.